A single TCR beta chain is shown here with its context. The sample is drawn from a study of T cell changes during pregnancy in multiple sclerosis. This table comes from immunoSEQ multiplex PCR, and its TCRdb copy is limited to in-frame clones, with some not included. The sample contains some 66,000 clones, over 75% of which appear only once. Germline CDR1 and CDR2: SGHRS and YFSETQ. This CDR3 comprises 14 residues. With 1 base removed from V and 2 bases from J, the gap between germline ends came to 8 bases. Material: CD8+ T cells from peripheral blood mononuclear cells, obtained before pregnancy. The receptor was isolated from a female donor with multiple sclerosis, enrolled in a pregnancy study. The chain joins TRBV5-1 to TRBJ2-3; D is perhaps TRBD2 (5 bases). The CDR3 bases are TGCGCCAGCAGCTTGTCCGGGGTCACAGATACGCAGTATTTT. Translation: CASSLSGVTDTQYF.